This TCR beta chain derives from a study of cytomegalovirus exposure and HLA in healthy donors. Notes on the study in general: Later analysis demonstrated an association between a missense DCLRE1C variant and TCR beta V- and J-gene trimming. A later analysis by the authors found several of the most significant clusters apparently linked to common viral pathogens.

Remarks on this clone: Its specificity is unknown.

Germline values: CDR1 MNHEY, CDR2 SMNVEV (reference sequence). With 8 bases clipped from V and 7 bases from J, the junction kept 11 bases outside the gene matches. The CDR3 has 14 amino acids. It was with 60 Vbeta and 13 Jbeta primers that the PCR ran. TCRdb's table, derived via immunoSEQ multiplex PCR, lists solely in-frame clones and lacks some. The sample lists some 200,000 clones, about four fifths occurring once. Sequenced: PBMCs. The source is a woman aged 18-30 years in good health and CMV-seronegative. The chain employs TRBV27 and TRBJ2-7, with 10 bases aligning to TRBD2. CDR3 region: CASGTSGKGREQYF. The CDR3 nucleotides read TGTGCCAGCGGCACTAGCGGGAAAGGTCGGGAGCAGTACTTC.